Below are 22 T cell receptor beta chains sequenced from a single sample in a study of early T cells in non-severe SARS-CoV-2 infection. TCRdb reanalysed the 5' RACE reads using MiXCR and keeps one entry per CDR3 protein. The profile shows 30,000 to 45,000 distinct CDR3 sequences, roughly 5% of them singletons. Sequenced input: whole blood. The receptors were gathered from an adult who was a healthcare worker with PCR-confirmed SARS-CoV-2 infection or an uninfected control (not recorded which).

This clonotype came up many times. The J gene is TRBJ1-1, the V gene TRBV18, with D unresolved. The CDR3 consists of 14 residues. Germline lookup yields CDR1 KGHSH and CDR2 LQKENI. The V and J ends lost 4 bases and 1 base respectively, with 10 bases between them. The CDR3 sequence: CASSQFTENTEAFF. The CDR3 DNA sequence: TGTGCCAGCTCACAATTTACAGAGAACACTGAAGCTTTCTTT. The full variable domain, completed using reference TRBV18 and TRBJ1-1, is NAGVMQNPRHLVRRRGQEARLRCSPMKGHSHVYWYRQLPEEGLKFMVYLQKENIIDESGMPKERFSAEFPKEGPSILRIQQVVRGDSAAYFCASSQFTENTEAFFGQGTRLTVV.

The V gene is TRBV12-3 or TRBV12-4, the J gene TRBJ2-7, with D maybe TRBD1 (6 bases). V gave up 5 bases and J gave up 4 bases, with 9 bases separating them. The CDR3 covers 12 residues. CDR3 nucleotides: TGTGCCAGCAGTAGGACAGTATACGAGCAGTACTTC. Encoded protein: CASSRTVYEQYF.

This clonotype has at least ten counts. This chain connects TRBV6-1 to TRBJ2-7; 8 bases align to TRBD2. Looked up from germline, CDR1 is MNHNS and CDR2 is SASEGT. The CDR3 runs 16 residues. With V trimmed by 6 bases and J by 0 bases, 10 bases remained unmatched. In nucleotides, the CDR3 is TGTGCCAGCAGCCTCGGGGGGGGACCCTACTCCTACGAGCAGTACTTC. It translates to CASSLGGGPYSYEQYF.

In this sample, this clonotype turned up many times. The rearrangement links TRBV7-9 to TRBJ1-5; a possible D gene is TRBD1 (5 bases). V was pared by 2 bases and J by 0 bases, with 11 bases between. Germline V gene lookup returns CDR1 SEHNR and CDR2 FQNEAQ (reference sequence). The CDR3 sequence is 16 residues long. The CDR3 DNA reads TGTGCCAGCAGCTTACTCGAGGGGTCTAGCAATCAGCCCCAGCATTTT. Translating gives CASSLLEGSSNQPQHF.

This clonotype was seen ten or more times. V and J are TRBV7-2 and TRBJ2-1, with 12 nucleotides matching TRBD2. The germline gives CDR1 SGHTA, CDR2 FQGNSA. This CDR3 region has 15 residues. The V segment lost 5 bases and the J segment 4 bases; nucleotides outside the gene matches: 3. The CDR3 spells CASSTTSGGYNEQFF. CDR3 in DNA: TGTGCCAGCAGCACGACTAGCGGGGGATACAATGAGCAGTTCTTC.

This clonotype was seen at least ten times. This chain uses TRBV12-3 or TRBV12-4 with TRBJ2-1, with 14 bases lining up with TRBD2. Losses at the gene ends were 6 bases for V and 8 bases for J; bases not matched to a gene: 6. The length of the CDR3 is 15 residues. The CDR3 protein is CASRRPGLAGDEQFF. Written as DNA, the CDR3 is TGTGCCAGCAGACGACCGGGACTAGCGGGAGATGAGCAGTTCTTC.

This clonotype was observed at least ten times. V usage is TRBV29-1 and J usage is TRBJ2-5, with 10 positions matching TRBD2. This CDR3 region has 13 residues. CDR1 is SQVTM, CDR2 ANQGSEA, per germline. Trimming removed 6 bases from V and 5 bases from J; junction bases left unmatched: 6. The CDR3 nucleotides are TGCAGCGTAGAACTAGCGGGGTGGGAGACCCAGTACTTC. It codes for CSVELAGWETQYF. The full variable domain, its missing parts supplied by reference TRBV29-1 and TRBJ2-5, is SAVISQKPSRDICQRGTSLTIQCQVDSQVTMMFWYRQQPGQSLTLIATANQGSEATYESGFVIDKFPISRPNLTFSTLTVSNMSPEDSSIYLCSVELAGWETQYFGPGTRLLVL.

This chain joins TRBV20-1 and TRBJ2-1; TRBD2 is a possible D gene (6 bases). Germline lookup yields CDR1 DFQATT and CDR2 SNEGSKA (reference sequence). CDR3 size: 14 residues. V lost 7 bases, J lost 3 bases, and 16 bases lay in between. CDR3: CSVGAGPVYNEQFF. The CDR3 DNA reads TGCAGTGTGGGCGCGGGGCCAGTCTACAATGAGCAGTTCTTC.

This chain uses TRBV6-1 with TRBJ1-2; 8 bases are a match to TRBD1. CDR3 length equals 15 residues. J lost 4 bases, V lost 0 bases, and 4 bases had no gene match. Germline V CDR1 and CDR2: MNHNS, SASEGT. CDR3 protein: CASSEAQGAGYGYTF. In DNA, the CDR3 is TGTGCCAGCAGTGAAGCGCAGGGGGCGGGCTATGGCTACACCTTC.

This clonotype was found many times. The chain joins TRBV5-1 to TRBJ1-1; D is unclear. With 0 bases removed from V and 1 base from J, the gap between germline ends came to 7 bases. Germline assignment: CDR1 SGHRS and CDR2 YFSETQ. The CDR3 has 14 amino acids. This CDR3 is CASSLGDTNTEAFF. The CDR3 nucleotides are TGCGCCAGCAGCTTGGGCGACACGAACACTGAAGCTTTCTTT.

This clonotype was seen repeatedly, ten times or more. The rearrangement joins TRBV7-2 to TRBJ2-1; TRBD2 matches at 7 bases. This CDR3 contains 15 residues. Germline values: CDR1 SGHTA, CDR2 FQGNSA. The J segment lost 6 bases and the V segment lost 6 bases, leaving 11 bases of the junction unmatched. CDR3 DNA: TGTGCCAGCAGTTCACCGGGAGGAAGGGTCAATGAGCAGTTCTTC. Its translation is CASSSPGGRVNEQFF.

This clonotype was counted ten times or more. The chain recombines TRBV27 with TRBJ2-2; D gene ambiguous. The CDR3 runs to 15 residues. CDR1 and CDR2 (germline): MNHEY, SMNVEV (reference sequence). Trimming left V 1 base short and J 0 bases short, with 6 bases between. The DNA for the CDR3 is TGTGCCAGCAGTTTATATCCAGCGAACACCGGGGAGCTGTTTTTT. Protein sequence: CASSLYPANTGELFF.

This clonotype was recorded many times. V usage is TRBV12-3 or TRBV12-4 and J usage is TRBJ1-1; the D gene is possibly TRBD1 (5 bases). Trimming shortened V by 0 bases and J by 0 bases, and 8 bases separated the two germline ends. The CDR3 is made up of 15 amino acids. CDR3 in amino acids: CASSLAQVVNTEAFF. The CDR3 DNA is TGTGCCAGCAGTTTAGCACAGGTGGTGAACACTGAAGCTTTCTTT.

Ten or more counts support this clonotype. This sequence joins TRBV28 and TRBJ2-7, with D perhaps TRBD1 (5 bases). V dropped 4 bases and J dropped 3 bases, with 10 bases sitting between them. CDR1 and CDR2 from the germline V gene are MDHEN and SYDVKM. The CDR3 totals 13 residues. The CDR3 DNA follows: TGTGCCAGCAGTTCTACCGACAGCTACGAGCAGTACTTC. Translating gives CASSSTDSYEQYF.

This clonotype came up many times. This chain uses TRBV7-3 with TRBJ2-5; 9 nucleotides agree with TRBD1. The V gene's germline CDR1 is SGHTA and CDR2 FQGTGA. The length of the CDR3 is 14 residues. Unmatched junction bases numbered 4, after V lost 3 bases and J lost 5 bases. CDR3 coding DNA: TGTGCCAGCAGCTTCACAGGGGGCGCTGAGACCCAGTACTTC. It is translated as CASSFTGGAETQYF.

Ten or more counts support this clonotype. J is TRBJ1-6 and V is TRBV20-1, with D tentatively TRBD1 (6 bases). Germline V CDR1 and CDR2: DFQATT, SNEGSKA (reference sequence). Trimming took off 0 bases at V and 9 bases at J, with 18 bases between the two ends. The CDR3 contains 16 residues. The chain's CDR3 is CSARDEGQGTSSPLHF. For the CDR3, the DNA is TGCAGTGCTAGAGATGAGGGGCAGGGGACGAGTTCACCCCTCCACTTT.

This clonotype was observed many times. The chain recombines TRBV27 with TRBJ2-7; TRBD1 agrees at 11 bases. Germline CDR1 and CDR2: MNHEY and SMNVEV (reference sequence). The junction had 7 bases not matched to a gene; V was cut back by 3 bases and J by 9 bases. The CDR3 covers 14 residues. The CDR3, as DNA: TGTGCCAGCAGTTTTCTGGACAGGGGGCGTCGGCAGTACTTC. As protein: CASSFLDRGRRQYF.

This clonotype was seen ten or more times. The chain recombines TRBV4-1 with TRBJ2-3; D uncertain. Germline CDR1 MGHRA, CDR2 YSYEKL. V lost 4 bases to trimming and J lost 2 bases, with 16 bases between them. This CDR3 spans 16 amino acids. The DNA for the CDR3 is TGCGCCAGCAGCCTAAAGGCTCCTATTACCACAGATACGCAGTATTTT. Its protein product is CASSLKAPITTDTQYF.

In its sample, this clonotype was seen many times. This rearrangement joins TRBV6-6 to TRBJ1-2; 7 bases align to TRBD1. Per germline, CDR1 MNHNY and CDR2 SVGAGI (reference sequence). CDR3 length equals 15 residues. V was pared by 8 bases and J by 3 bases, with 12 bases of the junction left unmatched. In nucleotides, the CDR3 is TGTGCCAGCGGGGTTGCGGGGCAGGGGGACTATGGCTACACCTTC. Its protein is CASGVAGQGDYGYTF.

This clonotype was counted at least ten times. The chain joins TRBV18 to TRBJ2-7; no reliable D call. The CDR3 has 14 residues. Germline CDR1 and CDR2: KGHSH and LQKENI. The V gene lost 6 bases and the J gene lost 4 bases, with 16 bases spanning the gap. CDR3 nucleotides: TGTGCCAGCTCCGCTCTCGACGGGCGGTACGAGCAGTACTTC. Translating gives CASSALDGRYEQYF.

This clonotype was picked up many times. The rearrangement uses TRBV20-1 and TRBJ2-3; D is unresolved. The CDR3 extends over 13 amino acids. The germline V gene encodes CDR1 DFQATT and CDR2 SNEGSKA (reference sequence). V was pared by 3 bases and J by 1 base, with 8 bases between. The CDR3 is CSASRDGTDTQYF. The CDR3 bases are TGCAGTGCTAGTCGCGACGGCACAGATACGCAGTATTTT.

The sample holds many counts of this clonotype. This chain uses TRBV27 with TRBJ2-1; TRBD2 might be the D (6 bases). V lost 2 bases and J 9 bases, leaving 14 bases between the germline ends. The V gene's germline CDR1 is MNHEY and CDR2 SMNVEV (reference sequence). The CDR3 has 14 residues. The CDR3 DNA reads as TGTGCCAGCAGTTTAAGACCCGGGGGACGTGAGCAGTTCTTC. Protein: CASSLRPGGREQFF.